The 19 T cell receptor beta chains listed next were all sequenced from one sample in a study of T cell changes during pregnancy in multiple sclerosis. Libraries were prepared by immunoSEQ multiplex PCR; TCRdb keeps only in-frame clonotypes and omits some of them. The repertoire includes 40,000 to 45,000 clones, roughly nine tenths of them detected once, and roughly 7.2% sits in the top ten. The sequenced sample was CD8+ T cells from peripheral blood mononuclear cells, obtained in the third trimester of pregnancy. Every receptor here comes from a female donor with multiple sclerosis, enrolled in a pregnancy study.

The chain carries TRBV9 and TRBJ1-6, with D tentatively TRBD1 (6 bases). Germline CDR1 is SGDLS and CDR2 is YYNGEE. This CDR3 is 15 amino acids long. V lost 3 bases and J lost 10, with 17 bases in between. The CDR3 region is CASSDGTRLPSPLHF. The DNA for the CDR3 is TGTGCCAGCAGCGACGGGACAAGATTACCCTCACCCCTCCACTTT. Together with reference TRBV9 and TRBJ1-6, the CDR3 gives the full variable domain: DSGVTQTPKHLITATGQRVTLRCSPRSGDLSVYWYQQSLDQGLQFLIQYYNGEERAKGNILERFSAQQFPDLHSELNLSSLELGDSALYFCASSDGTRLPSPLHFGNGTRLTVT.

Only one count was recorded for this clone. The V gene is TRBV7-3, the J gene TRBJ2-1, with TRBD2 matching 8 bases. V lost 5 bases to trimming and J lost 6 bases; unmatched junction nucleotides: 6. The CDR3 runs 14 residues. CDR1 SGHTA and CDR2 FQGTGA come from the germline V gene. The CDR3 nucleotides are TGTGCCAGCAGCCCGGGACTAGAGCGCAATGAGCAGTTCTTC. This sequence encodes CASSPGLERNEQFF.

This clone was counted once. J is TRBJ1-1 and V is TRBV9; D is undetermined. Germline V gene sequence: CDR1 SGDLS, CDR2 YYNGEE. V was clipped by 3 bases and J by 3 bases, with 15 bases between them. CDR3 size: 15 residues. The CDR3: CASSGGNSGDTEAFF. The DNA of the CDR3 is TGTGCCAGCAGCGGAGGGAATAGTGGTGACACTGAAGCTTTCTTT.

The rearrangement links TRBV7-8 to TRBJ2-2; 11 bases map to TRBD2. The J segment lost 11 bases and the V segment lost 5 bases, leaving 13 bases of the junction unmatched. Germline V gene data show CDR1 as SGHVS and CDR2 as FQNEAQ. The CDR3 contains 16 residues. CDR3 sequence (DNA): TGTGCCAGCAGCATTGGACTAGCGGGTCGGGCAGGAGAGCTGTTTTTT. This sequence encodes CASSIGLAGRAGELFF.

The chain recombines TRBV5-4 with TRBJ2-1; 7 positions agree with TRBD2. CDR3 length: 11 residues. Losses at the gene ends were 3 bases for V and 9 bases for J; bases not matched to a gene: 0. Germline V gene lookup returns CDR1 SGHNT and CDR2 YYREEE (reference sequence). CDR3 residues: CASSWEGEQFF. For the CDR3, the DNA is TGTGCCAGCAGCTGGGAGGGTGAGCAGTTCTTC.

The table lists this clone with a few counts. This chain links TRBV7-2 with TRBJ1-4, with D perhaps matching TRBD1 (5 bases). V lost 7 bases to trimming and J lost 4 bases, with 19 bases between them. Germline values: CDR1 SGHTA, CDR2 FQGNSA. The CDR3 extends over 16 amino acids. CDR3 bases: TGTGCCAGCACCTTCGGGGGTGACAGTCTTAATGAAAAACTGTTTTTT. It yields the protein CASTFGGDSLNEKLFF.

The V gene is TRBV27, the J gene TRBJ2-7; perhaps TRBD1 as D (6 bases). The CDR3 extends over 16 amino acids. V was shortened by 5 bases and J by 2 bases, with 19 bases between the two germline ends. Per the germline V gene, CDR1 is MNHEY and CDR2 is SMNVEV (reference sequence). The CDR3 DNA reads as TGTGCCAGCAGTCCAAGGACAGCTAAAAGAACCTACGAGCAGTACTTC. It translates to CASSPRTAKRTYEQYF.

The J gene is TRBJ2-3, the V gene TRBV6-5, with D uncertain. V was pared by 6 bases and J by 3 bases, with 10 bases between. The CDR3 is 13 residues long. The germline V gene encodes CDR1 MNHEY and CDR2 SVGAGI. CDR3 residues: CASSRRETDTQYF. The CDR3 DNA reads TGTGCCAGCAGCCGGAGAGAAACAGATACGCAGTATTTT.

Written as DNA, the CDR3 is TGTGCCAGCAGGGCGGGACTGAGCAATCAGCCCCAGCATTTT. Protein sequence: CASRAGLSNQPQHF. This chain uses TRBV27 with TRBJ1-5; the D gene is possibly TRBD1 (5 bases). Trimming stripped 6 bases from V and 1 base from J, with 10 bases between. The CDR3 consists of 14 residues. Germline V lookup: CDR1 MNHEY, CDR2 SMNVEV (reference sequence).

The CDR3 region is CASSQEERAEQFF. CDR3 coding DNA: TGCGCCAGCAGCCAAGAGGAGAGGGCTGAGCAGTTCTTC. The V gene is TRBV4-1, the J gene TRBJ2-1; maybe TRBD2 (5 bases). The CDR3 contains 13 residues. The ends were cut back, 0 bases at V and 9 bases at J, with 9 bases in the middle. CDR1 is MGHRA, CDR2 YSYEKL, per germline.

V is TRBV27 and J is TRBJ1-4; the D is unclear. Trimming stripped 0 bases from V and 7 bases from J, with 12 bases between. The CDR3 is made up of 15 amino acids. Germline lookup yields CDR1 MNHEY and CDR2 SMNVEV (reference sequence). The CDR3 reads CASSLSLLGAEKLFF. The CDR3 nucleotides read TGTGCCAGCAGTTTATCGTTGCTGGGAGCTGAAAAACTGTTTTTT.

The chain carries TRBV6-4 and TRBJ1-5, with 7 bases identical to TRBD1. The V gene's germline CDR1 is MRHNA and CDR2 SNTAGT. The CDR3 loop spans 16 amino acids. After removal of 3 bases from V and 5 bases from J, the junction contained 10 bases not matched to a gene. The CDR3: CASSEEVTGPYQPQHF. CDR3 sequence (DNA): TGTGCCAGCAGTGAAGAGGTGACAGGGCCCTATCAGCCCCAGCATTTT.

The V and J genes are TRBV7-9 and TRBJ2-3, with D possibly matching TRBD2 (7 bases). This CDR3 spans 15 amino acids. The germline V and J ends were trimmed by 5 bases and 2 bases, with 14 bases remaining between them. Germline CDR1 reads SEHNR; CDR2 reads FQNEAQ (reference sequence). CDR3 in amino acids: CASSRGREATDTQYF. The CDR3 coding sequence is TGTGCCAGCAGCAGGGGGAGGGAAGCCACAGATACGCAGTATTTT.

The count of this clone is one. The V call is TRBV7-9, the J call TRBJ1-3; D gene ambiguous. V was trimmed by 5 bases and J by 0 bases, leaving 5 bases between them. CDR1 SEHNR and CDR2 FQNEAQ come from the germline V gene (reference sequence). The CDR3 extends over 13 amino acids. CDR3 bases: TGTGCCAGCAGCCCCATCTCTGGAAACACCATATATTTT. It yields the protein CASSPISGNTIYF.

The genes are TRBV5-1 and TRBJ2-1; TRBD2 aligns across 7 bases. The CDR3 has 17 amino acids. Germline V gene data show CDR1 as SGHRS and CDR2 as YFSETQ. With V trimmed by 4 bases and J by 2 bases, 12 bases remained unmatched. This CDR3 reads CASSESSGRSPYNEQFF. CDR3 nucleotide sequence: TGCGCCAGCAGCGAAAGTAGCGGGCGTAGTCCCTACAATGAGCAGTTCTTC.

With regard to this clone: This sample also contains other DNA sequences that code for the same CDR3. This chain uses TRBV27 with TRBJ2-7; D call uncertain. This CDR3 region has 13 residues. V lost 0 bases to trimming and J lost 4 bases, with 7 bases between them. From germline, CDR1 is MNHEY and CDR2 SMNVEV (reference sequence). In DNA form, the CDR3 reads TGTGCCAGCAGTTTATCACCAGGATACGAGCAGTACTTC. Its protein is CASSLSPGYEQYF.

The rearrangement uses TRBV27 and TRBJ2-3, with 11 nucleotides matching TRBD2. Germline lookup yields CDR1 MNHEY and CDR2 SMNVEV (reference sequence). V lost 6 bases and J lost 3; bases outside the gene matches: 5. The CDR3 extends over 15 amino acids. The CDR3 is CASSLLAGETDTQYF. CDR3 bases: TGTGCCAGCAGCCTACTAGCGGGAGAAACAGATACGCAGTATTTT.

The chain uses TRBV25-1 and TRBJ2-7; D remains unclear. Per germline, CDR1 MGHDK and CDR2 SYGVNS. The CDR3 runs 11 residues. The V end lost 3 bases, the J end lost 6 bases, and 6 bases lay between the germline ends. This CDR3 is CASSEIGEQYF. The CDR3 nucleotides are TGTGCCAGCAGTGAGATCGGCGAGCAGTACTTC.

This chain links TRBV28 with TRBJ2-7; TRBD2 matches 11 bases. The CDR3 covers 15 residues. V shed 4 bases and J 2 bases; nucleotides not matched to a gene: 4. Germline V lookup: CDR1 MDHEN, CDR2 SYDVKM. CDR3 coding DNA: TGTGCCAGCAGTTCGACGGGACTAGCGGCCTACGAGCAGTACTTC. It translates to CASSSTGLAAYEQYF.